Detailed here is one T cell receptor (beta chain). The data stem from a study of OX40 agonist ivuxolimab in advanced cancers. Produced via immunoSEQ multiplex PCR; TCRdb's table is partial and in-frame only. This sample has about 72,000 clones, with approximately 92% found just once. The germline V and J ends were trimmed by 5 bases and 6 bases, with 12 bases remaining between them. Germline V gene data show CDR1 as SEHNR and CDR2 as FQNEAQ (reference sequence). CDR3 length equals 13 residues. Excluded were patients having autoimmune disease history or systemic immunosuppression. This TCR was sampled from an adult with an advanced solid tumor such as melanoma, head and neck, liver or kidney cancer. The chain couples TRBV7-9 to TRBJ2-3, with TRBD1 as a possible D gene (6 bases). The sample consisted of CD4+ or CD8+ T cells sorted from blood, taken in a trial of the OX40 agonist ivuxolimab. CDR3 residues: CASSGQGWDTQYF. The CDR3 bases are TGTGCCAGCAGCGGGCAGGGGTGGGATACGCAGTATTTT. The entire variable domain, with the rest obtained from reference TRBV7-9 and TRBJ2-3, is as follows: DTGVSQNPRHKITKRGQNVTFRCDPISEHNRLYWYRQTLGQGPEFLTYFQNEAQLEKSRLLSDRFSAERPKGSFSTLEIQRTEQGDSAMYLCASSGQGWDTQYFGPGTRLTVL.